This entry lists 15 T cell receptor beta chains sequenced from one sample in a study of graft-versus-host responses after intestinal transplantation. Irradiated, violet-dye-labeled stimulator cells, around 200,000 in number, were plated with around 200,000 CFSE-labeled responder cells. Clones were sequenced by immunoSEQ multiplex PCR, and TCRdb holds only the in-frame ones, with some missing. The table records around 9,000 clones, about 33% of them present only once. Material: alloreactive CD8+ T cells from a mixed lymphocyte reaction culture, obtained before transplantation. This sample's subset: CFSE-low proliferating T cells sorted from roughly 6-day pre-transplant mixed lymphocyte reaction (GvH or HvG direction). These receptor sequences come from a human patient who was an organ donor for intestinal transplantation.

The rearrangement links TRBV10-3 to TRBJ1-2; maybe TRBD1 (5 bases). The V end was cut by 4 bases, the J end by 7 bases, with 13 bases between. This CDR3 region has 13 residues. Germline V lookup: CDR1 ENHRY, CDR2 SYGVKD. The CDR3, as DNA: TGTGCCATCAGTGGGTACAGGTACGGTGGCTACACCTTC. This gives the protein CAISGYRYGGYTF.

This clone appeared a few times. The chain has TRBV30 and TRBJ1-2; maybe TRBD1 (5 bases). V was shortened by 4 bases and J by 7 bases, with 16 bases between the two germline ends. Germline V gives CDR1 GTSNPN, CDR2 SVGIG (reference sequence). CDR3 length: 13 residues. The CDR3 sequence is CAWTTTWGGGYTF. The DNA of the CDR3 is TGTGCCTGGACGACGACGTGGGGCGGTGGCTACACCTTC. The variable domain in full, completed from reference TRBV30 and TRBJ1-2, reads SQTIHQWPATLVQPVGSPLSLECTVEGTSNPNLYWYRQAAGRGLQLLFYSVGIGQISSEVPQNLSASRPQDRQFILSSKKLLLSDSGFYLCAWTTTWGGGYTFGSGTRLTVV.

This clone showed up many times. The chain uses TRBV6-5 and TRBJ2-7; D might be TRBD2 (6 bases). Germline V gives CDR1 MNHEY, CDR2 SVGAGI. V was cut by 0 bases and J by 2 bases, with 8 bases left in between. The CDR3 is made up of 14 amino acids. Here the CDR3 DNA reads TGTGCCAGCAGTTACTCGGAGGGCCCCTACGAGCAGTACTTC. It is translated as CASSYSEGPYEQYF.

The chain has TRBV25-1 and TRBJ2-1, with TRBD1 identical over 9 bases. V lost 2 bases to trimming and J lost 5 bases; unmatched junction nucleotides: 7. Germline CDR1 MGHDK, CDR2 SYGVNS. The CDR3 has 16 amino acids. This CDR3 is CASSEIGTGWNNEQFF. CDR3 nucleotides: TGTGCCAGCAGTGAAATTGGGACAGGGTGGAACAATGAGCAGTTCTTC.

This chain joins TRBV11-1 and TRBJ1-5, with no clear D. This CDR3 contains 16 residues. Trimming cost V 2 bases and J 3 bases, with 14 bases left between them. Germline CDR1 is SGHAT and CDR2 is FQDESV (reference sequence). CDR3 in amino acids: CASSLLKEDSNQPQHF. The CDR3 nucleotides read TGTGCCAGCAGCTTACTAAAAGAAGACTCCAATCAGCCCCAGCATTTT.

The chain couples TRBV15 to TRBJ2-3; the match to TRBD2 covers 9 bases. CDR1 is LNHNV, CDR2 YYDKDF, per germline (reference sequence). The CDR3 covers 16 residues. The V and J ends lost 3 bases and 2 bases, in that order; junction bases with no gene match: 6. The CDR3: CATSSRLAGFTDTQYF. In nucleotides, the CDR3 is TGTGCCACCAGCAGTAGGCTAGCGGGGTTCACAGATACGCAGTATTTT.

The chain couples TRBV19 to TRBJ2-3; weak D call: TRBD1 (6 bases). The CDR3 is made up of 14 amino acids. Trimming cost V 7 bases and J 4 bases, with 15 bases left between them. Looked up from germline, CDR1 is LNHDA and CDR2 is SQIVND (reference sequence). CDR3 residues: CASTGVEVADTQYF. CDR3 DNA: TGTGCCAGTACAGGGGTTGAGGTAGCAGATACGCAGTATTTT.

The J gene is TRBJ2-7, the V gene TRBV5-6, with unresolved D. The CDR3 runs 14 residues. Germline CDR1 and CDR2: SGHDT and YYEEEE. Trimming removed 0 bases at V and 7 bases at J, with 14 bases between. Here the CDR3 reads CASSLVGPPAEQYF. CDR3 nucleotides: TGTGCCAGCAGCTTGGTTGGGCCGCCGGCAGAGCAGTACTTC.

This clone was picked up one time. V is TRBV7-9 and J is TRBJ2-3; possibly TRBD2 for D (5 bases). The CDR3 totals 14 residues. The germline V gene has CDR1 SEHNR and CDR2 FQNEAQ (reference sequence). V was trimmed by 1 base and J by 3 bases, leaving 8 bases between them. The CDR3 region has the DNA TGTGCCAGCAGCTTAGGAACGGGGACAGATACGCAGTATTTT. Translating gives CASSLGTGTDTQYF. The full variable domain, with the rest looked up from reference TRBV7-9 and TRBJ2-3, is DTGVSQNPRHKITKRGQNVTFRCDPISEHNRLYWYRQTLGQGPEFLTYFQNEAQLEKSRLLSDRFSAERPKGSFSTLEIQRTEQGDSAMYLCASSLGTGTDTQYFGPGTRLTVL.

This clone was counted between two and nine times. Here the CDR3 reads CASSLFDRIEGYTF. The CDR3 DNA reads TGTGCCAGCAGCTTATTTGACAGGATAGAGGGCTACACCTTC. This sequence joins TRBV11-2 and TRBJ1-2; possible D gene TRBD1, 6 bases. In germline, CDR1 is SGHAT, CDR2 FQNNGV. V was trimmed by 2 bases and J by 8 bases, leaving 15 bases between them. The CDR3 has 14 amino acids.

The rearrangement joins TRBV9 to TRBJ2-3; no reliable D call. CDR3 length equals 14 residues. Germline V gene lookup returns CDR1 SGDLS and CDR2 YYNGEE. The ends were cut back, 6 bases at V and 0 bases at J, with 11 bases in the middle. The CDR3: CASNDGSSTDTQYF. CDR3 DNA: TGTGCCAGCAACGACGGGTCTAGCACAGATACGCAGTATTTT.

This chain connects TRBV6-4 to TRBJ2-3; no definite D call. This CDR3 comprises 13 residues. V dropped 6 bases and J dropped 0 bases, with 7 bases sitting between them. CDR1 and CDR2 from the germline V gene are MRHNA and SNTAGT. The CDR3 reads CASSGSSTDTQYF. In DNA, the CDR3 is TGTGCCAGCAGCGGGTCTAGCACAGATACGCAGTATTTT.

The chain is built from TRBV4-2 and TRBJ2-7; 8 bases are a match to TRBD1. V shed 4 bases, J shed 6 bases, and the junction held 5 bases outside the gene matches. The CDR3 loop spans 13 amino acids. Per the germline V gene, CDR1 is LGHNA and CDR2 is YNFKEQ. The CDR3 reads CASSPQGAFEQYF. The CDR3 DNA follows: TGTGCCAGCAGCCCGCAGGGGGCTTTCGAGCAGTACTTC.

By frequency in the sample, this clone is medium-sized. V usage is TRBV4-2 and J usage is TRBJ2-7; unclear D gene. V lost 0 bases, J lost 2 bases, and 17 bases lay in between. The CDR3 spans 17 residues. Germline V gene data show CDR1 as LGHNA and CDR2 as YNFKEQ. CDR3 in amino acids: CASSQDRALGGPYEQYF. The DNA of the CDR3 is TGTGCCAGCAGCCAAGATCGAGCCCTAGGCGGTCCCTACGAGCAGTACTTC.

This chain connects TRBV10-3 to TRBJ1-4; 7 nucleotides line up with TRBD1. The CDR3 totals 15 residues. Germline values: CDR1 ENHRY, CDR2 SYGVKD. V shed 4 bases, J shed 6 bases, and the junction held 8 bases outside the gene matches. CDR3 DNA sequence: TGTGCCATCAGTGCCCAGGGGGGAGTCGATGAAAAACTGTTTTTT. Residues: CAISAQGGVDEKLFF.